The 4 T cell receptor beta chains presented below share a single source sample, sequenced in a study of neoadjuvant anti-PD-1 for oral cavity cancer. Some clones are missing from TCRdb's copy, which holds only in-frame ones; the method was immunoSEQ multiplex PCR. The sample holds more than 11,000 clones, about three quarters seen once. Time point of the sample: after neoadjuvant nivolumab, at surgical resection. Sequenced material: PBMCs, taken after nivolumab (anti-PD-1) treatment. The receptor source for this set is a person aged 35-79 years with oral cavity squamous cell carcinoma.

The chain combines TRBV10-3 with TRBJ2-1, with 7 bases that match TRBD1. This CDR3 spans 14 amino acids. The V segment lost 2 bases and the J segment 6 bases; nucleotides outside the gene matches: 4. The germline gives CDR1 ENHRY, CDR2 SYGVKD. The CDR3 region has the DNA TGTGCCATCAGTGAGGACAGGGCCGGCAATGAGCAGTTCTTC. Encoded protein: CAISEDRAGNEQFF.

The chain has TRBV15 and TRBJ2-1; the match to TRBD1 covers 7 bases. From germline, CDR1 is LNHNV and CDR2 YYDKDF (reference sequence). The CDR3 has 15 residues. J was trimmed by 0 bases and V by 3 bases; bases with no gene match: 2. CDR3 loop: CATSRTGHSYNEQFF. The CDR3 nucleotides read TGTGCCACCAGCAGGACAGGGCACTCCTACAATGAGCAGTTCTTC. Using reference TRBV15 and TRBJ2-1 for the parts outside the CDR3, the full variable domain is DAMVIQNPRYQVTQFGKPVTLSCSQTLNHNVMYWYQQKSSQAPKLLFHYYDKDFNNEADTPDNFQSRRPNTSFCFLDIRSPGLGDTAMYLCATSRTGHSYNEQFFGPGTRLTVL.

This clone was found a few times. V and J are TRBV7-6 and TRBJ1-3; 7 bases line up with TRBD1. This CDR3 has 14 residues. Germline V CDR1 and CDR2: SGHVS, FNYEAQ. V was pared by 5 bases and J by 3 bases, with 4 bases of the junction left unmatched. DNA of the CDR3: TGTGCCAGCAGCCTCCAGGGGGATGGAAACACCATATATTTT. Translating gives CASSLQGDGNTIYF.

CDR3 in DNA: TGCGCCAGCAGCTTGGAAGGACAGGGGTTCGGTGGCTACACCTTC. This codes for CASSLEGQGFGGYTF. This chain connects TRBV5-1 to TRBJ1-2; 9 bases are a match to TRBD1. Germline V CDR1 and CDR2: SGHRS, YFSETQ. The CDR3 totals 15 residues. V was clipped by 0 bases and J by 7 bases; unmatched bases: 7.